These T cell receptor beta chains were read from a single sample in a study of blood T cells in healthy people across ages. TCRdb re-analysed the 5' RACE reads in MiXCR, keeping a single row per CDR3 protein. The sample lists approximately 900,000 distinct CDR3 sequences; about 48% were seen once. The sequencing sample was made of blood. All receptors derive from a man aged 25-45 years in good health. Each CDR3 is given with its conserved first and last residue. The D gene is left open where the match is weak. Expanded clones are given a class, and other clones once, few, many or no size at all.

CDR3 | DNA | V | size | J | D
CASSQDRGGRTYEQYF | TGCGCCAGCAGCCAAGATAGGGGAGGTAGGACCTACGAGCAGTACTTC | TRBV4-3 | many | TRBJ2-7 | NA
CSARDGAADTQYF | TGCAGTGCAAGAGACGGGGCAGCAGATACGCAGTATTTT | TRBV20-1 | NA | TRBJ2-3 | NA
CSARQGEQYF | TGCAGCGCACGACAGGGCGAGCAGTACTTC | TRBV29-1 | few | TRBJ2-7 | TRBD1
CSARVNGRTDTQYF | TGCAGTGCTAGAGTTAACGGACGCACAGATACGCAGTATTTT | TRBV20-1 | NA | TRBJ2-3 | NA
CASSQLPNSNQPQHF | TGTGCCAGCAGCCAACTCCCGAATAGCAATCAGCCCCAGCATTTT | TRBV6-2/TRBV6-3 | NA | TRBJ1-5 | NA
CASSLIGTGDSTDTQYF | TGCGCCAGCAGCTTGATAGGAACAGGGGATAGCACAGATACGCAGTATTTT | TRBV5-1 | NA | TRBJ2-3 | TRBD1
CASTLGRNNEKLFF | TGTGCCAGCACCCTGGGAAGGAACAATGAAAAACTGTTTTTT | TRBV12-3/TRBV12-4 | few | TRBJ1-4 | NA
CASSPGGGEENIQYF | TGTGCCAGCAGCCCTGGCGGTGGTGAAGAAAACATTCAGTACTTC | TRBV6-4 | NA | TRBJ2-4 | NA
CSARPDRGEYF | TGCAGTGCTCGGCCGGACAGGGGGGAGTACTTC | TRBV20-1 | many | TRBJ2-7 | TRBD1
CASREAGQLSYNEQFF | TGTGCCAGCAGGGAGGCGGGACAGCTCTCCTACAATGAGCAGTTCTTC | TRBV6-1 | NA | TRBJ2-1 | NA
CARIKDRSYNEQFF | TGTGCCAGGATTAAGGACAGATCCTACAATGAGCAGTTCTTC | TRBV2 | NA | TRBJ2-1 | NA
CASSLVWGQSSGNTIYF | TGTGCCAGCAGTTTAGTGTGGGGCCAGAGCTCTGGAAACACCATATATTTT | TRBV28 | NA | TRBJ1-3 | NA
CASRDRVAYGYTF | TGTGCCAGCAGAGATAGGGTTGCCTATGGCTACACCTTC | TRBV6-1 | few | TRBJ1-2 | NA
CSAKTSGGHRDTQYF | TGCAGTGCTAAGACTAGCGGGGGGCACAGAGATACGCAGTATTTT | TRBV20-1 | NA | TRBJ2-3 | TRBD2
CASSSTGATFGPSYNKQFF | TGCGCCAGCAGCTCGACAGGGGCTACGTTTGGGCCATCCTACAATAAGCAGTTCTTC | TRBV4-1 | NA | TRBJ2-1 | TRBD1
CASSSQTTGPQETQYF | TGTGCCAGCAGTTCACAAACGACAGGGCCTCAAGAGACCCAGTACTTC | TRBV7-8 | NA | TRBJ2-5 | TRBD1
CASSLPQLNEKLFF | TGTGCCAGCAGTTTGCCCCAACTTAATGAAAAACTGTTTTTT | TRBV7-2 | few | TRBJ1-4 | NA
CSVSPGLAGGHSYNEQFF | TGCAGCGTTTCGCCCGGACTAGCGGGGGGACACTCCTACAATGAGCAGTTCTTC | TRBV29-1 | NA | TRBJ2-1 | TRBD2
CASSTPEAPYEQYF | TGTGCCAGCAGTACCCCGGAGGCCCCCTACGAGCAGTACTTC | TRBV6-2/TRBV6-3 | few | TRBJ2-7 | NA
CASSQGVVEYEQYF | TGCGCCAGCAGCCAAGGAGTCGTGGAGTACGAGCAGTACTTC | TRBV4-1 | once | TRBJ2-7 | NA
CASNPTRDGVSYEQYF | TGTGCCAGCAATCCTACTAGGGACGGAGTTTCCTACGAGCAGTACTTC | TRBV21-1 | NA | TRBJ2-7 | NA
CSVTGAYEQYF | TGCAGTGTGACAGGGGCCTACGAGCAGTACTTC | TRBV29-1 | few | TRBJ2-7 | TRBD1
CASSLAGNDEQFF | TGTGCCAGCAGCTTAGCGGGGAATGATGAGCAGTTCTTC | TRBV13 | NA | TRBJ2-1 | NA
CSAKDRGDQPQHF | TGCAGTGCGAAGGACAGGGGCGATCAGCCCCAGCATTTT | TRBV20-1 | few | TRBJ1-5 | TRBD1
CANSLQGPSTDTQYF | TGTGCCAACAGTCTACAGGGCCCTAGCACAGATACGCAGTATTTT | TRBV28 | NA | TRBJ2-3 | NA
CASSSNRGLTYEQYF | TGTGCCAGCAGTTCAAACAGGGGTCTTACCTACGAGCAGTACTTC | TRBV2 | NA | TRBJ2-7 | TRBD1
CSARDEVVDTQYF | TGCAGTGCTAGAGATGAAGTAGTCGATACGCAGTATTTT | TRBV20-1 | few | TRBJ2-3 | NA
CASSLGALTNYGYTF | TGTGCCAGCAGTTTAGGGGCGCTAACTAACTATGGCTACACCTTC | TRBV12-3/TRBV12-4 | NA | TRBJ1-2 | NA
CASRGWTSRDTQYF | TGTGCCAGCAGGGGGTGGACTAGTAGAGATACGCAGTATTTT | TRBV6-1 | NA | TRBJ2-3 | TRBD2
CAWSAGEGSYNEQFF | TGTGCCTGGAGTGCGGGGGAGGGGTCCTACAATGAGCAGTTCTTC | TRBV30 | NA | TRBJ2-1 | TRBD2
CASSLQGLSGYTF | TGTGCCAGCAGTCTGCAAGGACTTTCTGGCTACACCTTC | TRBV27 | NA | TRBJ1-2 | NA
CASSLGDSTNGKLFF | TGTGCCAGCAGCTTAGGGGACAGCACTAATGGAAAACTGTTTTTT | TRBV7-9 | NA | TRBJ1-4 | TRBD1
CASSFPGAETQYF | TGTGCCAGCAGTTTTCCCGGGGCTGAGACCCAGTACTTC | TRBV6-5 | few | TRBJ2-5 | NA
CASSDSIGMTEAFF | TGTGCCAGCAGTGACTCGATCGGCATGACTGAAGCTTTCTTT | TRBV6-5 | few | TRBJ1-1 | NA
CSAERSAAPPYEQYF | TGCAGTGCGGAGAGGTCGGCAGCACCACCCTACGAGCAGTACTTC | TRBV20-1 | NA | TRBJ2-7 | NA
CASSQDWKGNEQYF | TGTGCCAGCAGCCAAGATTGGAAAGGGAATGAGCAGTACTTC | TRBV3-1 | NA | TRBJ2-5 | NA
CASSPVFTGDSNQPQHF | TGTGCCAGCAGTCCAGTTTTTACCGGCGATAGCAATCAGCCCCAGCATTTT | TRBV6-1 | NA | TRBJ1-5 | NA
CATSEGTDQETQYF | TGTGCCACCAGTGAAGGGACAGACCAAGAGACCCAGTACTTC | TRBV24-1 | NA | TRBJ2-5 | TRBD1
CASSTFPYSGGASYNEQFF | TGTGCCAGTAGTACTTTCCCTTATAGCGGGGGGGCCTCCTACAATGAGCAGTTCTTC | TRBV19 | many | TRBJ2-1 | TRBD2
CASSYSGGAVDTQYF | TGTGCCAGCAGTTATAGCGGGGGGGCGGTTGATACGCAGTATTTT | TRBV6-1 | many | TRBJ2-3 | TRBD2
CASRRTVDTQYF | TGTGCCAGCAGACGGACCGTAGATACGCAGTATTTT | TRBV6-2/TRBV6-3 | few | TRBJ2-3 | NA
CASSIFGGAGETQYF | TGTGCCAGCAGTATCTTCGGGGGAGCGGGCGAGACCCAGTACTTC | TRBV27 | NA | TRBJ2-5 | NA
CASSVGQVVNSPLHF | TGTGCCAGCAGTGTCGGACAGGTGGTAAATTCACCCCTCCACTTT | TRBV25-1 | few | TRBJ1-6 | TRBD1
CSVPTDSSYNEQFF | TGCAGCGTGCCGACGGACAGTTCCTACAATGAGCAGTTCTTC | TRBV29-1 | NA | TRBJ2-1 | NA
CASSSSPGLAQDTQYF | TGTGCCAGCAGCTCCTCGCCGGGACTAGCGCAAGATACGCAGTATTTT | TRBV14 | NA | TRBJ2-3 | TRBD2
CASSEAGTLNEKLFF | TGTGCCAGCAGTGAAGCCGGGACCCTGAATGAAAAACTGTTTTTT | TRBV6-1 | once | TRBJ1-4 | NA
CASSVVSTSGGPTQYF | TGTGCCAGCAGCGTAGTATCGACTAGCGGGGGGCCTACGCAGTATTTT | TRBV9 | few | TRBJ2-3 | TRBD2
CASSLNPNTGELFF | TGTGCCAGCAGCTTAAACCCGAACACCGGGGAGCTGTTTTTT | TRBV7-2 | NA | TRBJ2-2 | NA
CASSFFRGGSYNEQFF | TGTGCCAGCAGCTTCTTCCGGGGAGGGAGTTACAATGAGCAGTTCTTC | TRBV7-8 | NA | TRBJ2-1 | TRBD2
CASSLRDRGLAGELIGDTQYF | TGTGCCAGCAGCCTCCGGGACCGAGGACTAGCGGGGGAGTTGATAGGTGATACGCAGTATTTT | TRBV9 | once | TRBJ2-3 | TRBD2
CASSRPSGGPNEQFF | TGTGCCAGCAGCCGGCCTAGCGGGGGGCCGAATGAGCAGTTCTTC | TRBV7-9 | NA | TRBJ2-1 | TRBD2
CASSQEGQLYNEQFF | TGCGCCAGCAGCCAAGAAGGACAGTTATACAATGAGCAGTTCTTC | TRBV4-1 | few | TRBJ2-1 | NA
CASSPGRIYGYTF | TGTGCCAGCAGCCCGGGACGGATCTATGGCTACACCTTC | TRBV7-2 | few | TRBJ1-2 | NA
CAISFGFPNNEQFF | TGTGCCATCAGTTTTGGTTTCCCCAACAATGAGCAGTTCTTC | TRBV10-3 | NA | TRBJ2-1 | NA
CASRSQPHPGRRNEKLFF | TGTGCCAGCCGTTCTCAACCTCACCCCGGGAGGAGAAATGAAAAACTGTTTTTT | TRBV27 | NA | TRBJ1-4 | NA
CASSPFILQGNEQFF | TGTGCCAGCTCACCGTTTATATTACAAGGGAATGAGCAGTTCTTC | TRBV18 | NA | TRBJ2-1 | NA
CSVGLGQADIPYGYTF | TGCAGCGTTGGGCTTGGACAGGCTGATATACCCTATGGCTACACCTTC | TRBV29-1 | NA | TRBJ1-2 | TRBD1
CASRETGGEAFF | TGTGCCAGCAGGGAGACAGGAGGTGAAGCTTTCTTT | TRBV3-1 | NA | TRBJ1-1 | NA